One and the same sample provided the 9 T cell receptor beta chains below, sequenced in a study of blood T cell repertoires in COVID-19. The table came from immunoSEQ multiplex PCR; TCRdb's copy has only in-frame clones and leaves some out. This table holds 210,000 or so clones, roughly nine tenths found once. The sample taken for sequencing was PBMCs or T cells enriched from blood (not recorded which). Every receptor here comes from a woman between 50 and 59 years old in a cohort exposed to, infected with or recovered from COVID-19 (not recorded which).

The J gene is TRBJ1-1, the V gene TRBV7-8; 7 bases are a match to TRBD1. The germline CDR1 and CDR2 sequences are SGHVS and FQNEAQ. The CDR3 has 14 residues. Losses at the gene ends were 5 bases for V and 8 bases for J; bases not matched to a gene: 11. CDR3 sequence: CASSPDRARVEAFF. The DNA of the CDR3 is TGTGCCAGCAGCCCTGACAGGGCTCGGGTCGAAGCTTTCTTT.

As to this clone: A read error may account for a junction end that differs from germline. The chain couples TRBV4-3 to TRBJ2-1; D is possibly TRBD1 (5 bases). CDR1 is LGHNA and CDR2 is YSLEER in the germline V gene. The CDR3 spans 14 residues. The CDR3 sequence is CASSQDSRVYGRIF. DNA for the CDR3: TGCGCCAGCAGCCAAGACAGCAGGGTCTATGGTCGGATCTTC.

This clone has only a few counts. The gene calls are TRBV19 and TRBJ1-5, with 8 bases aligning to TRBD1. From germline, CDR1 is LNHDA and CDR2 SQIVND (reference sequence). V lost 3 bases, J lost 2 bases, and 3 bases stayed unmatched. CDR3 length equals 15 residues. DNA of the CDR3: TGTGCCAGTAGTATCGGACAGGGCGGCAATCAGCCCCAGCATTTT. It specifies CASSIGQGGNQPQHF.

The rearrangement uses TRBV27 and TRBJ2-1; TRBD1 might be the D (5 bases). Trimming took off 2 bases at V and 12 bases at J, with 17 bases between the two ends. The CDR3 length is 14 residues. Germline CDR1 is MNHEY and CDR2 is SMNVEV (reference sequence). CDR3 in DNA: TGTGCCAGCAGTTTAGAATTTAGTAGTCAGGGGCAGTTCTTC. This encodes CASSLEFSSQGQFF.

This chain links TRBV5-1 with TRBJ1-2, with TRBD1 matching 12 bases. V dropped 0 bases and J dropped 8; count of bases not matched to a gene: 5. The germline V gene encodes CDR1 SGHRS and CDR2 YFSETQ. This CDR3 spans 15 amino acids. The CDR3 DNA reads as TGCGCCAGCAGCTTGGCCGGGACAGGGGGCGAAGGCTACACCTTC. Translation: CASSLAGTGGEGYTF.

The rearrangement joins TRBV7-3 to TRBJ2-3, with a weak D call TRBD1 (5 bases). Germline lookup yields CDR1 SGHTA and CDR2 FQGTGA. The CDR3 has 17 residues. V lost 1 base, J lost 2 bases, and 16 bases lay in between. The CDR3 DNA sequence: TGTGCCAGCAGCTTAATTGGGGCGGCGGAATACACAGATACGCAGTATTTT. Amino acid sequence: CASSLIGAAEYTDTQYF. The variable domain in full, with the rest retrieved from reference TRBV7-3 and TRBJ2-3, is GAGVSQTPSNKVTEKGKYVELRCDPISGHTALYWYRQSLGQGPEFLIYFQGTGAADDSGLPNDRFFAVRPEGSVSTLKIQRTERGDSAVYLCASSLIGAAEYTDTQYFGPGTRLTVL.

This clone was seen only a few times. This chain's CDR3 is CASSQEAGGLGVTQYF. CDR3 bases: TGTGCCAGCAGCCAAGAGGCGGGGGGCCTCGGAGTTACGCAGTATTTT. The chain is built from TRBV4-2 and TRBJ2-3, with 8 bases lining up with TRBD2. V trimming: 0 bases; J trimming: 8 bases; junction bases outside the gene matches: 10. The CDR3 consists of 16 residues. The germline gives CDR1 LGHNA, CDR2 YNFKEQ.

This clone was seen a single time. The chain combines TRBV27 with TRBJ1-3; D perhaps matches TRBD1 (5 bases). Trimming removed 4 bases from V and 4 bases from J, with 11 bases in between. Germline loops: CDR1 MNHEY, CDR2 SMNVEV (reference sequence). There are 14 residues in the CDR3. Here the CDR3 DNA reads TGTGCCAGCAGTTCAGGGATTTCGGGAAACACCATATATTTT. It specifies CASSSGISGNTIYF.

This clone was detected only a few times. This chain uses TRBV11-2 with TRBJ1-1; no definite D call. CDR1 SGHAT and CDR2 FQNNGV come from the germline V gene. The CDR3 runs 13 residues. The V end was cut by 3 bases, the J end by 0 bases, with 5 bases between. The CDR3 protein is CASSFRMNTEAFF. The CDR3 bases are TGTGCCAGCAGCTTCAGGATGAACACTGAAGCTTTCTTT.